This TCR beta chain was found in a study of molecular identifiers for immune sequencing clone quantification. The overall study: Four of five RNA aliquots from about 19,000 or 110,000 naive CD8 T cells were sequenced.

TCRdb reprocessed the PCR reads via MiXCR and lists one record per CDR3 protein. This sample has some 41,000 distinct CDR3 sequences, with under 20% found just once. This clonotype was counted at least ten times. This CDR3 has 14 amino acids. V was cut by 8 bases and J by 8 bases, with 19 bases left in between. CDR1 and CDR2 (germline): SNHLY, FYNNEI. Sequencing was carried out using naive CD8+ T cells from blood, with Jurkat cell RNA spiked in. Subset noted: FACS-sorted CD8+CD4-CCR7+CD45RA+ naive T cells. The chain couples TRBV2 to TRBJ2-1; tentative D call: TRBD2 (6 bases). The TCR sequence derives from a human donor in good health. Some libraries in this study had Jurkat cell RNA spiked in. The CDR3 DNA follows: TGTGCCAGCTCTAGACTAGGTTCGTTGGATGAGCAGTTCTTC. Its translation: CASSRLGSLDEQFF.